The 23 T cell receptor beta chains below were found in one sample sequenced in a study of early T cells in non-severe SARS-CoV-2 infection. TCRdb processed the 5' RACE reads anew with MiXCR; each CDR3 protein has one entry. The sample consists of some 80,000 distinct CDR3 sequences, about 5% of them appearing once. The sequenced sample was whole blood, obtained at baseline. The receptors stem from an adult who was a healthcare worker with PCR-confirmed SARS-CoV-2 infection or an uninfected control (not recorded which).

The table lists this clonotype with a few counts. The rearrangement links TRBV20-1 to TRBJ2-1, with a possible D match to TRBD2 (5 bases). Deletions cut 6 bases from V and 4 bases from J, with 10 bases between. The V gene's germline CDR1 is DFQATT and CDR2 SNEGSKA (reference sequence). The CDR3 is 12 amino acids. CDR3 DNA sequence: TGCAGTGCAAAGGACTTTTACAATGAGCAGTTCTTC. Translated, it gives CSAKDFYNEQFF.

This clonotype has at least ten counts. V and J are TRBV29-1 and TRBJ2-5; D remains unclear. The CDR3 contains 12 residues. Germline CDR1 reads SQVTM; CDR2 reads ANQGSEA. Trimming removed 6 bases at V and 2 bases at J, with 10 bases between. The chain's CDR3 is CSVLGTQETQYF. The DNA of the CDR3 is TGCAGCGTCTTAGGAACGCAAGAGACCCAGTACTTC.

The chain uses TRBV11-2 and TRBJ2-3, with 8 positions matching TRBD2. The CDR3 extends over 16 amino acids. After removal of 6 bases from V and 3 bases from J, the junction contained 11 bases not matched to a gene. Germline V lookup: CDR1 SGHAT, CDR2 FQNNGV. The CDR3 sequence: CASSGTRGFGTDTQYF. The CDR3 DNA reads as TGTGCCAGCAGTGGGACTAGGGGGTTTGGGACAGATACGCAGTATTTT.

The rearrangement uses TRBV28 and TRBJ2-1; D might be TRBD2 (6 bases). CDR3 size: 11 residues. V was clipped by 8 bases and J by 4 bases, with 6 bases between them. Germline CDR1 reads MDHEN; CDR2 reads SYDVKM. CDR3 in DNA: TGTGCCAGCGGGACTTACAATGAGCAGTTCTTC. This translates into CASGTYNEQFF.

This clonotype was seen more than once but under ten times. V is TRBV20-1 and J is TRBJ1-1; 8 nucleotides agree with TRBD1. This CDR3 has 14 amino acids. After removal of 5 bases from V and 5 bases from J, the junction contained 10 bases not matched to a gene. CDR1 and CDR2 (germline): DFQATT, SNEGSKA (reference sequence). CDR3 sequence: CSAPQGAVGTEAFF. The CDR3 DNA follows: TGCAGTGCTCCTCAGGGGGCGGTAGGGACTGAAGCTTTCTTT.

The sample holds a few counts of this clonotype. In DNA, the CDR3 is TGTGCCAGCAGCGTCGAGCCGACAGGCATTGTCCAAGAGCAGTACTTC. It codes for CASSVEPTGIVQEQYF. V is TRBV9 and J is TRBJ2-7, with TRBD1 as a possible D gene (6 bases). The germline V gene has CDR1 SGDLS and CDR2 YYNGEE. CDR3 length: 16 amino acids. V gave up 2 bases and J gave up 7 bases, with 22 bases separating them.

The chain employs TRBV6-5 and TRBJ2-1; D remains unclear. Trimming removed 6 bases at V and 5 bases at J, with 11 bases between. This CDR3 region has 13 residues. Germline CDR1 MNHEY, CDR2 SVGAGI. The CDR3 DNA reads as TGTGCCAGCAGCCGAAGTGGGCACAATGAGCAGTTCTTC. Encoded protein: CASSRSGHNEQFF.

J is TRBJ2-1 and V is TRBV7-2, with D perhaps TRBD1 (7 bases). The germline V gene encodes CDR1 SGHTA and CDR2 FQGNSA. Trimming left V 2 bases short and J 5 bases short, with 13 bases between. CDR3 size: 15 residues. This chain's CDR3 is CASSLFGGGHNEQFF. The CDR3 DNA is TGTGCCAGCAGCTTATTTGGAGGGGGCCACAATGAGCAGTTCTTC. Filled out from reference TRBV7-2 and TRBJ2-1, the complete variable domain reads GAGVSQSPSNKVTEKGKDVELRCDPISGHTALYWYRQSLGQGLEFLIYFQGNSAPDKSGLPSDRFSAERTGGSVSTLTIQRTQQEDSAVYLCASSLFGGGHNEQFFGPGTRLTVL.

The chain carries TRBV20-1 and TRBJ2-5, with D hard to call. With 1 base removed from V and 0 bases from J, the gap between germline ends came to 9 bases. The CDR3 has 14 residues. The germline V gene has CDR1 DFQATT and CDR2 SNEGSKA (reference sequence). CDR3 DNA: TGCAGTGCTAGAGGAAGACACGACCAAGAGACCCAGTACTTC. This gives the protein CSARGRHDQETQYF.

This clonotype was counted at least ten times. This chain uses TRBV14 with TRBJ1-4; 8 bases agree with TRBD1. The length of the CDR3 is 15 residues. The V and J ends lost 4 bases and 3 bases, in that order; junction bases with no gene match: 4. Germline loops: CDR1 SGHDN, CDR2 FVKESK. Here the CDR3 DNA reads TGTGCCAGCAGCCCTTGGACAGGGTCTAATGAAAAACTGTTTTTT. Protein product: CASSPWTGSNEKLFF.

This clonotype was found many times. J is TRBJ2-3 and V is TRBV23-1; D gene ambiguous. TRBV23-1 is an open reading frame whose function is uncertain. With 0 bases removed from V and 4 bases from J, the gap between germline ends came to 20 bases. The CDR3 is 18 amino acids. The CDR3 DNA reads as TGCGCCAGCAGTCAATCGGCTGCAGGACCGGCTGGGGCAGATACGCAGTATTTT. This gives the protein CASSQSAAGPAGADTQYF.

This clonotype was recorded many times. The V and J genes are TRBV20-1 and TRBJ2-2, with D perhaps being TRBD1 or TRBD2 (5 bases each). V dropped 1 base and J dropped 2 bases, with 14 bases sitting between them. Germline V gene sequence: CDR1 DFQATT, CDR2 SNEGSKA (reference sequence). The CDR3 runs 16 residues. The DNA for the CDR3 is TGCAGTGCTAGAGTCCCGGGACGGGGAAACACCGGGGAGCTGTTTTTT. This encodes CSARVPGRGNTGELFF.

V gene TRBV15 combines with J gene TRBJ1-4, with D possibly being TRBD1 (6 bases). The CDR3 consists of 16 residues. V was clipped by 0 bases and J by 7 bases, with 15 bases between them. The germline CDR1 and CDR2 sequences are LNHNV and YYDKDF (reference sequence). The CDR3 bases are TGTGCCACCAGCAGAGATCTGGGCAGGGGATTTGAAAAACTGTTTTTT. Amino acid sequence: CATSRDLGRGFEKLFF.

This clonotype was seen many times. The DNA for the CDR3 is TGCAGTGCACCAGGGACTAGCGGGAGGGCCTACAATGAGCAGTTCTTC. This sequence encodes CSAPGTSGRAYNEQFF. The chain combines TRBV20-1 with TRBJ2-1; 16 bases line up with TRBD2. The V segment lost 6 bases and the J segment 2 bases; nucleotides outside the gene matches: 4. Germline V lookup: CDR1 DFQATT, CDR2 SNEGSKA (reference sequence). CDR3 size: 16 residues.

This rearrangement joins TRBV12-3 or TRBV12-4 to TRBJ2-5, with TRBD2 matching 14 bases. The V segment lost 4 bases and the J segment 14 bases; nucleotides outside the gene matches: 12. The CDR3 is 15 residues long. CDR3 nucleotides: TGTGCCAGCAGTTCGGCCGGACTAGCGGGAGGTTGGGGATACTTC. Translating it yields CASSSAGLAGGWGYF.

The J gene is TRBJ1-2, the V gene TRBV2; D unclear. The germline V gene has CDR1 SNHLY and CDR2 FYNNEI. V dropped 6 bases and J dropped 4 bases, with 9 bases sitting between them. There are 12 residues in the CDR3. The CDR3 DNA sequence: TGTGCCAGCAGACAGAAGACCTATGGCTACACCTTC. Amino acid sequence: CASRQKTYGYTF.

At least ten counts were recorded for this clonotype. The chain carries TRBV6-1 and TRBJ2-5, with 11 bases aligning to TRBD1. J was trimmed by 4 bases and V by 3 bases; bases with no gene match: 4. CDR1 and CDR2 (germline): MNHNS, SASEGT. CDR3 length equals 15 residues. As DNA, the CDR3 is TGTGCCAGCAGTGACCGGGACAGGGGGTTAGAGACCCAGTACTTC. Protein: CASSDRDRGLETQYF.

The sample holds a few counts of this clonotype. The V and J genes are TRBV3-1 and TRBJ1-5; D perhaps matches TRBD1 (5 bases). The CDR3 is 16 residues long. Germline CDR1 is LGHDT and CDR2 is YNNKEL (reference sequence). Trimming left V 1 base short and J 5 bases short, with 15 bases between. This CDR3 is CASSQASQGPYQPQHF. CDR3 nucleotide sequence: TGTGCCAGCAGCCAAGCCTCCCAGGGACCTTATCAGCCCCAGCATTTT.

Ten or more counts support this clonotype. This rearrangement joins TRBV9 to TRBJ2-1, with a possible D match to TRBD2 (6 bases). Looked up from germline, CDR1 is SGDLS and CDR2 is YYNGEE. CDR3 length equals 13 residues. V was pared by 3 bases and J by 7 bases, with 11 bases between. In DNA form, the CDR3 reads TGTGCCAGCAGCGGGAGGGATTTAAATGAGCAGTTCTTC. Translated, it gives CASSGRDLNEQFF. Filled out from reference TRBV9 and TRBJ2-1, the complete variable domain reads DSGVTQTPKHLITATGQRVTLRCSPRSGDLSVYWYQQSLDQGLQFLIQYYNGEERAKGNILERFSAQQFPDLHSELNLSSLELGDSALYFCASSGRDLNEQFFGPGTRLTVL.

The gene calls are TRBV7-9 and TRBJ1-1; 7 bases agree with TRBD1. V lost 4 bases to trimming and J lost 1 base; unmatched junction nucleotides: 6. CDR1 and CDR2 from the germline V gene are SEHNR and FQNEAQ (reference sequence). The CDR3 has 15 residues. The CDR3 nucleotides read TGTGCCAGCAGCTCCCGACAGGGACCGAACACTGAAGCTTTCTTT. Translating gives CASSSRQGPNTEAFF.

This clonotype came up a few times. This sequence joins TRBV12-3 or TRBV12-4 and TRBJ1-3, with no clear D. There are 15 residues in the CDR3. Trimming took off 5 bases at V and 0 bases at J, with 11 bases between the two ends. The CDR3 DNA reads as TGTGCCAGCAGTCCAGTGACCCGCTCTGGAAACACCATATATTTT. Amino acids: CASSPVTRSGNTIYF.

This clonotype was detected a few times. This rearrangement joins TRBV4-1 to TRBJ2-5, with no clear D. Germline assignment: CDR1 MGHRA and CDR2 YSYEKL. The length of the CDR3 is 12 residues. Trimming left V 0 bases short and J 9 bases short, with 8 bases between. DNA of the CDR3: TGCGCCAGCAGCCAAGACGGCCGTGCCCAGTACTTC. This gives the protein CASSQDGRAQYF.

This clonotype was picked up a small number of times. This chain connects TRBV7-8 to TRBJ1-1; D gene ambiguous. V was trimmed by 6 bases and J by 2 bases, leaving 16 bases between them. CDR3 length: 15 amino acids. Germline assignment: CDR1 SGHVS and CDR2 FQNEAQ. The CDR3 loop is CASRHNLGSNTEAFF. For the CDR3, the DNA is TGTGCCAGCAGACACAACCTGGGGAGTAACACTGAAGCTTTCTTT.